Sequencing of this T cell receptor beta chain was carried out in a study of T cell responses to AZD1222 COVID-19 vaccine. Findings and limits, study-wide: It was only a handful of AZD1222 recipients who were seropositive at baseline. Repertoires in all cases were sampled only once the peak T cell response had passed. Spike-specific TCR breadth and depth were elevated following two AZD1222 doses. White British ancestry dominated among donors, who included more females, and clonal diversity was possibly underestimated.

Trimming left V 0 bases short and J 0 bases short, with 9 bases between. This CDR3 has 15 amino acids. Germline V gives CDR1 SQVTM, CDR2 ANQGSEA. The table came from immunoSEQ multiplex PCR; TCRdb's copy has only in-frame clones and leaves some out. The table shows 66,000 or so clones, with about four fifths occurring only once. On this clone itself: No antigen is known for it.

This sequence was found in an adult in good health. The chain employs TRBV29-1 and TRBJ2-1; unclear D gene. The source material was peripheral blood, sampled on day 0 of MenACWY control vaccination. The CDR3 spells CSVEEGTVSYNEQFF. The DNA for the CDR3 is TGCAGCGTTGAAGAAGGAACCGTCTCCTACAATGAGCAGTTCTTC.